This is a list of T cell receptor beta chains from one sample in a study of blood T cells in healthy people across ages. A single record per CDR3 protein comes from TCRdb applying MiXCR to the 5' RACE reads. The table lists some 1.8 million distinct CDR3 sequences, roughly two fifths of them singletons. The source material was blood. The receptors were gathered from a human donor in good health. Both conserved end residues are part of each CDR3. D genes are given only for firm matches. The size entry is marked missing in some rows and otherwise reads once, few, many or a size class.

D,size,V,J,CDR3,DNA
NA,NA,TRBV5-1,TRBJ2-2,CASSVGTLSGTGERFF,TGCGCCAGCAGCGTGGGTACCCTCTCGGGCACCGGGGAGCGGTTTTTT
TRBD2,few,TRBV10-3,TRBJ2-1,CAISESRGGDNEQFF,TGTGCCATCAGTGAGTCGAGGGGAGGGGACAATGAGCAGTTCTTC
TRBD1,NA,TRBV20-1,TRBJ1-2,CSAFRTGSEYGYTF,TGCAGTGCTTTCCGGACAGGGTCAGAGTATGGCTACACCTTC
TRBD2,few,TRBV4-3,TRBJ2-1,CASSPRLAGGPNSYNEQFF,TGCGCCAGCAGCCCCCGACTAGCGGGGGGACCAAATTCCTACAATGAGCAGTTCTTC
NA,few,TRBV5-5,TRBJ2-7,CASSTGSRGPSYEQYF,TGTGCCAGCAGCACCGGTAGTCGGGGGCCCTCCTACGAGCAGTACTTC
TRBD1,few,TRBV28,TRBJ1-2,CASSPGQGVTVGGGYTF,TGTGCCAGCAGCCCAGGACAGGGCGTAACTGTAGGTGGTGGCTACACCTTC
TRBD1,NA,TRBV7-2,TRBJ1-1,CASSPNLRTGRIEAFF,TGTGCCAGCAGCCCCAACCTAAGGACAGGGAGAATTGAAGCTTTCTTT
NA,few,TRBV5-1,TRBJ1-1,CASSLDRVSTEAFF,TGCGCCAGCAGCTTGGACAGGGTGAGCACTGAAGCTTTCTTT
NA,few,TRBV7-9,TRBJ2-6,CASGGQHSGANVLTF,TGTGCCAGCGGGGGACAACACTCTGGGGCCAACGTCCTGACTTTC
NA,NA,TRBV2,TRBJ2-7,CASTDVSYEQYF,TGTGCCAGCACGGACGTATCCTACGAGCAGTACTTC
TRBD1,NA,TRBV6-6,TRBJ1-2,CASTKNRDRNLYGYTF,TGTGCCAGCACCAAGAACCGGGACAGGAATCTCTATGGCTACACCTTC
TRBD1,NA,TRBV5-4,TRBJ1-2,CASSFGWYRGRAEDGYTF,TGTGCCAGCAGCTTCGGATGGTACAGGGGGCGGGCGGAGGATGGCTACACCTTC
NA,few,TRBV4-2,TRBJ2-5,CASSQDSGFQETQYF,TGTGCCAGCAGCCAAGATTCCGGTTTTCAAGAGACCCAGTACTTC
TRBD2,NA,TRBV20-1,TRBJ2-3,CSAALAGGPSTQYF,TGCAGTGCTGCCCTAGCGGGGGGACCGAGTACGCAGTATTTT
NA,few,TRBV29-1,TRBJ2-5,CSSDSGGGTQYF,TGCAGCTCCGACAGCGGCGGAGGGACCCAGTACTTC
NA,NA,TRBV29-1,TRBJ1-1,CSVLWGARTEAFF,TGCAGCGTCCTTTGGGGGGCGCGGACTGAAGCTTTCTTT
TRBD1,few,TRBV6-6,TRBJ2-1,CASSYSASGGNEQFF,TGTGCCAGCAGTTACTCGGCTTCAGGGGGCAATGAGCAGTTCTTC
TRBD2,few,TRBV10-3,TRBJ2-1,CAISEAAGVSYNEQFF,TGTGCCATCAGTGAGGCTGCGGGGGTCTCCTACAATGAGCAGTTCTTC
TRBD1,NA,TRBV11-3,TRBJ2-3,CASSGDRGHTQYF,TGTGCCAGCAGCGGCGACAGGGGGCATACGCAGTATTTT
TRBD2,NA,TRBV4-1,TRBJ2-5,CASSPSGGPGKETQYF,TGCGCCAGCAGCCCCAGCGGGGGGCCGGGAAAAGAGACCCAGTACTTC
NA,NA,TRBV6-2/TRBV6-3,TRBJ2-7,CASNGMPGRNTKIYEQYF,TGTGCCAGCAATGGAATGCCGGGCAGAAACACGAAGATCTACGAGCAGTACTTC
TRBD1,NA,TRBV5-1,TRBJ1-2,CASVAGTGIYSYTF,TGCGCCAGTGTCGCCGGGACAGGGATCTATAGCTACACCTTC
NA,few,TRBV5-1,TRBJ2-3,CASSFSLLDTQYF,TGCGCCAGCAGCTTCTCCCTGTTAGATACGCAGTATTTT
NA,NA,TRBV20-1,TRBJ2-3,CSGFRGATDTQYF,TGCAGTGGATTCCGAGGGGCCACAGATACGCAGTATTTT
NA,NA,TRBV25-1,TRBJ1-2,CASTLTGLYGYTF,TGTGCCAGCACCCTTACCGGGCTCTATGGCTACACCTTC
NA,NA,TRBV9,TRBJ2-5,CASSVATGFQETQYF,TGTGCCAGCAGTGTAGCTACAGGTTTCCAAGAGACCCAGTACTTC
TRBD2,NA,TRBV4-1,TRBJ2-7,CASSQVGLAGGPNGSYEQYF,TGCGCCAGCAGCCAAGTAGGGCTAGCGGGGGGACCCAACGGGTCCTACGAGCAGTACTTC
NA,NA,TRBV4-3,TRBJ2-5,CASSHWVFRRETQYF,TGCGCCAGCAGCCACTGGGTTTTCCGGCGCGAGACCCAGTACTTC
NA,many,TRBV27,TRBJ1-1,CASSFKGKGFTEAFF,TGTGCCAGCAGTTTTAAGGGGAAGGGGTTCACTGAAGCTTTCTTT
NA,NA,TRBV20-1,TRBJ2-7,CSATGAGNVMSEQYF,TGCAGTGCGACTGGGGCAGGGAATGTAATGAGCGAGCAGTACTTC
TRBD1,NA,TRBV5-6,TRBJ2-2,CASSPPGGYSNTGELFF,TGTGCCAGCAGCCCTCCAGGGGGCTATTCGAACACCGGGGAGCTGTTTTTT
NA,NA,TRBV6-2/TRBV6-3,TRBJ1-6,CASSPPRAGKGNSPLHF,TGTGCCAGCAGTCCCCCGAGGGCAGGAAAAGGGAATTCACCCCTCCACTTT
NA,NA,TRBV7-2,TRBJ2-1,CANSSPNSYNEQFF,TGTGCCAACAGCTCCCCAAACTCCTACAATGAGCAGTTCTTC
NA,NA,TRBV4-3,TRBJ1-6,CASSQDEGGHYNSPLHF,TGCGCCAGCAGCCAAGATGAGGGAGGTCATTATAATTCACCCCTCCACTTT
NA,NA,TRBV12-3/TRBV12-4,TRBJ2-1,CASSSGISLVEQFF,TGTGCCAGCAGTTCTGGGATTTCCCTAGTGGAGCAGTTCTTC
NA,NA,TRBV7-2,TRBJ2-3,CASSPRLKSTDTQYF,TGTGCCAGCAGCCCCCGCCTTAAAAGCACAGATACGCAGTATTTT
NA,few,TRBV4-2,TRBJ1-2,CASSQDIQGAYGCTF,TGTGCCAGCAGCCAAGATATCCAGGGTGCCTATGGCTGCACCTTC
TRBD1,NA,TRBV7-9,TRBJ1-1,CASSGEQGLNEAFF,TGTGCCAGCAGCGGTGAACAGGGGCTTAATGAAGCTTTCTTT
TRBD1,few,TRBV6-6,TRBJ2-1,CASSGTGVEQFF,TGTGCCAGCAGTGGGACAGGGGTTGAGCAGTTCTTC
TRBD1,NA,TRBV9,TRBJ1-2,CANSVSRGGENYGYTF,TGTGCCAACAGCGTATCAAGAGGGGGCGAGAACTATGGCTACACCTTC